This TCR beta chain was identified during a study of T cell responses to AZD1222 COVID-19 vaccine. In this sample, this clone turned up a few times. What it recognizes is unknown. Distinct nucleotide sequences in the sample also encode this CDR3. Germline V gene data show CDR1 as MNHEY and CDR2 as SMNVEV (reference sequence). The CDR3 is made up of 13 amino acids. V was pared by 2 bases and J by 0 bases, with 4 bases between. Findings and limits, study-wide: CD4 TCRs covered the whole spike, strongest at regions 160-218 and 743-854. Two AZD1222 doses significantly raised spike-specific TCR breadth and depth over controls. Clonal diversity may have been underestimated, and the donors were mostly white British, with more females than males.

Data came from immunoSEQ multiplex PCR; TCRdb stores just in-frame clones and leaves some out. Altogether 100,000 to 150,000 clones are present, 70% to 90% being singletons, with the ten largest covering 3%. The origin of this receptor is an adult who received the AZD1222 COVID-19 vaccine. Sequences were derived from peripheral blood, sampled 28 days after the second AZD1222 dose. J is TRBJ1-1 and V is TRBV27; D not resolved. CDR3 nucleotides: TGTGCCAGCAGTTTACTGATGAACACTGAAGCTTTCTTT. Protein: CASSLLMNTEAFF.